These 2 T cell receptor beta chains came from one sample sequenced in a study of blood T cell repertoires in COVID-19. This table comes from immunoSEQ multiplex PCR, and its TCRdb copy is limited to in-frame clones, with some not included. In the table there are around 100,000 clones, approximately 90% of which are singletons. The sequenced sample was peripheral blood. The receptor source for this set is a woman older than 75 in a cohort sampled during active COVID-19.

The chain recombines TRBV29-1 with TRBJ1-1; D call uncertain. Germline V lookup: CDR1 SQVTM, CDR2 ANQGSEA. V lost 7 bases and J 5 bases, leaving 14 bases between the germline ends. This CDR3 comprises 12 residues. As DNA, the CDR3 is TGCAGCGCGGACGCGGCGGTGACTGAAGCTTTCTTT. Protein sequence: CSADAAVTEAFF.

CDR3 sequence (DNA): TGTGCCAGCAGCTTACCCGGGGGGAACCAAGAGACCCAGTACTTC. This codes for CASSLPGGNQETQYF. This sequence joins TRBV28 and TRBJ2-5, with 7 bases matching TRBD2. CDR3 length equals 15 residues. Germline V gives CDR1 MDHEN, CDR2 SYDVKM. J was trimmed by 0 bases and V by 6 bases; bases with no gene match: 7.